This TCR beta chain was profiled in a study of shared clonotypes between healthy human individuals. In the study overall: Each donor's CD4 naive and CD4 memory cells filled three plates apiece, CD8 naive two, and CD8 memory one.

Sequenced by immunoSEQ multiplex PCR; TCRdb stores in-frame clones only, minus some. The profile covers around 940,000 clones, with roughly 72% appearing a single time and roughly 1.5% taken by the ten largest. This CDR3 is 15 amino acids long. Germline V lookup: CDR1 SGHTS, CDR2 YDEGEE. V lost 2 bases and J lost 9; bases outside the gene matches: 10. This clone was picked up one time. The sample taken for sequencing was memory CD4+ T cells sorted from blood. As for subset: CD45RA-negative fraction. This TCR was recovered from a man aged 18 to 35 in good health. V gene TRBV5-8 combines with J gene TRBJ2-5; the match to TRBD2 covers 10 bases. The CDR3 DNA is TGTGCCAGCAGCTTCGGTAGCGGGGGGACTATGGCCCAGTACTTC. It encodes CASSFGSGGTMAQYF.